This T cell receptor beta chain was sequenced during a study of cytomegalovirus exposure and HLA in healthy donors. General study points: Reports described diagnosis of cytomegalovirus status by the classifier as highly specific and sensitive.

Germline CDR1 is SGHTA and CDR2 is FQGNSA. This CDR3 spans 14 amino acids. Trimming stripped 5 bases from V and 5 bases from J, with 15 bases between. This PCR relied on a set of 60 Vbeta primers and 13 Jbeta primers. Method: immunoSEQ multiplex PCR; TCRdb's copy keeps in-frame clones and lacks some. The sample yields around 130,000 clones, 80% seen once. The table lists this clone with a few counts. The antigen remains undetermined. The chain is built from TRBV7-2 and TRBJ1-1; TRBD1 is a possible D gene (5 bases). What was sequenced was PBMCs. This clonotype was sampled from a woman between 35 and 50 years old in good health and CMV-seronegative. The CDR3: CASSAHRTQTEAFF. CDR3 DNA sequence: TGTGCCAGCAGCGCCCACAGGACCCAAACTGAAGCTTTCTTT. The whole variable domain, remainder taken from reference TRBV7-2 and TRBJ1-1, is GAGVSQSPSNKVTEKGKDVELRCDPISGHTALYWYRQSLGQGLEFLIYFQGNSAPDKSGLPSDRFSAERTGGSVSTLTIQRTQQEDSAVYLCASSAHRTQTEAFFGQGTRLTVV.